A single T cell receptor beta chain is shown here with its context. The CDR3 length is 17 residues. Germline CDR1 reads LGHNA; CDR2 reads YSLEER. Trimming took 0 bases from V and 4 from J; bases not matched to a gene: 6. Patients got ipilimumab 1 mg/kg beginning 14 to 28 days post-transplant. Dosing: nivolumab 3 mg/kg IV, weeks 1, 4, 7, 10, then every two weeks to week 26. The data are from a study of ipilimumab plus nivolumab after autologous stem cell transplantation. Study in general: A median of roughly 8 nivolumab and roughly 5 ipilimumab doses were given.

Libraries were prepared by immunoSEQ multiplex PCR; TCRdb keeps only in-frame clonotypes and omits some of them. The sample lists 15,000 or so clones, 81% occurring once. Sequencing used PBMCs, obtained in a trial of ipilimumab plus nivolumab as post-transplant consolidation. The receptor comes from a male donor with diffuse large B-cell lymphoma. The chain links TRBV4-3 to TRBJ2-1; 10 nucleotides agree with TRBD2. The DNA of the CDR3 is TGCGCCAGCAGCCAAGATCTTCTAGCGGGGGCGTACAATGAGCAGTTCTTC. The encoded protein is CASSQDLLAGAYNEQFF.